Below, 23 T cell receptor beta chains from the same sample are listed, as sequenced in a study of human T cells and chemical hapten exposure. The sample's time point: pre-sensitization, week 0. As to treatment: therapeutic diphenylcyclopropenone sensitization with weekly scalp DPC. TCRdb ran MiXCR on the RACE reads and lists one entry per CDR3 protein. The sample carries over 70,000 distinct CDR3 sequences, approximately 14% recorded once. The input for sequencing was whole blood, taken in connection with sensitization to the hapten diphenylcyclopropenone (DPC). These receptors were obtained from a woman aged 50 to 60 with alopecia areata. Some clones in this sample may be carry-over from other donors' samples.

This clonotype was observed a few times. CDR3 in DNA: TGCAGCGTTGAAGATCAGAATGAAAAACTGTTTTTT. As protein: CSVEDQNEKLFF. V usage is TRBV29-1 and J usage is TRBJ1-4; no clear D. This CDR3 has 12 residues. Germline V gene data show CDR1 as SQVTM and CDR2 as ANQGSEA. V was shortened by 0 bases and J by 5 bases, with 4 bases between the two germline ends.

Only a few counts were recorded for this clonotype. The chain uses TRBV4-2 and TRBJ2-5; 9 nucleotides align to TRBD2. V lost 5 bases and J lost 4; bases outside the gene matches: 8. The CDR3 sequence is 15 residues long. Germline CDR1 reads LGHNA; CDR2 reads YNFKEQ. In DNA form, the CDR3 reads TGTGCCAGCAGCGAGCGAGCGGGAGGCTCAGAGACCCAGTACTTC. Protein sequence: CASSERAGGSETQYF.

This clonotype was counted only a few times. CDR3 bases: TGTGCCAGCAGCTTTGCGCCACTAAGGGTGGGATCTCCCAAAAACATTCAGTACTTC. Translated: CASSFAPLRVGSPKNIQYF. V and J are TRBV7-2 and TRBJ2-4; D remains unclear. V dropped 3 bases and J dropped 2 bases, with 23 bases sitting between them. This CDR3 region has 19 residues. CDR1 SGHTA and CDR2 FQGNSA come from the germline V gene. Full variable domain (rest looked up from reference TRBV7-2 and TRBJ2-4): GAGVSQSPSNKVTEKGKDVELRCDPISGHTALYWYRQSLGQGLEFLIYFQGNSAPDKSGLPSDRFSAERTGGSVSTLTIQRTQQEDSAVYLCASSFAPLRVGSPKNIQYFGAGTRLSVL.

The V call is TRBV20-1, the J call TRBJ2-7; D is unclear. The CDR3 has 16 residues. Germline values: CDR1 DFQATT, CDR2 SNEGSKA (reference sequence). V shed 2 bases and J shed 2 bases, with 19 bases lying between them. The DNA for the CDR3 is TGCAGTGCTAGACGAGCGCTTGGACGAGGCCCCTACGAGCAGTACTTC. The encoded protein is CSARRALGRGPYEQYF.

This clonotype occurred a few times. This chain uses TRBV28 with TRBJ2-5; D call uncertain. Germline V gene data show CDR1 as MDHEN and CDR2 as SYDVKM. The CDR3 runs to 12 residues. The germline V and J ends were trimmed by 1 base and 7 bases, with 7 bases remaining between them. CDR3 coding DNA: TGTGCCAGCAGTTTATTAAGGGCGACCCAGTACTTC. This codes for CASSLLRATQYF.

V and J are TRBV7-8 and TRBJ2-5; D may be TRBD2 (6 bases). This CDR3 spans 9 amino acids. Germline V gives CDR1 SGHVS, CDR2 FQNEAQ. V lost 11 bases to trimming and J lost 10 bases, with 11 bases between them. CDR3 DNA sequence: TGTGCCCTAGGAGGGGACCAGTACTTC. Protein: CALGGDQYF.

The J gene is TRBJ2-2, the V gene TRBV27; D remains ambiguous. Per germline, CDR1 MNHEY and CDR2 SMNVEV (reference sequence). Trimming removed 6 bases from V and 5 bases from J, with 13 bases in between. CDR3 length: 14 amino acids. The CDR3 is CASRATVPTGELFF. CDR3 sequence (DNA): TGTGCCAGCAGGGCCACGGTGCCGACCGGGGAGCTGTTTTTT.

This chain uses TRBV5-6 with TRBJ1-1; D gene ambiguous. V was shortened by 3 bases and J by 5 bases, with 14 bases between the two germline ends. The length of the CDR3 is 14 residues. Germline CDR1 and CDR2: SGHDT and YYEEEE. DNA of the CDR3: TGTGCCAGCAGCTACGAGGGCGCCGGTACTGAAGCTTTCTTT. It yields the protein CASSYEGAGTEAFF.

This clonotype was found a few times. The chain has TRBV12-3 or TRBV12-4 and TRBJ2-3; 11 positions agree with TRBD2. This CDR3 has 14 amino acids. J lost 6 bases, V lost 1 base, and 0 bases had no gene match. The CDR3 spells CASSLGTSGDTQYF. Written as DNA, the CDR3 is TGTGCCAGCAGTTTAGGGACTAGCGGGGATACGCAGTATTTT.

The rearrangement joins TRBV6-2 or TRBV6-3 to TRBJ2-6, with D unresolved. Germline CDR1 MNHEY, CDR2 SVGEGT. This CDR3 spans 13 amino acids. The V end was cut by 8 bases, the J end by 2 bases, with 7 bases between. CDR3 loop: CASRMAGANVLTF. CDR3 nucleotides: TGTGCCAGCCGAATGGCTGGGGCCAACGTCCTGACTTTC.

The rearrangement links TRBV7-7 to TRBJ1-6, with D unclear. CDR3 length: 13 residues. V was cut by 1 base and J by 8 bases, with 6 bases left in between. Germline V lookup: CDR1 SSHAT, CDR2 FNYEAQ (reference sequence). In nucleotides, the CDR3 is TGTGCCAGCAGCTTAGACAGCTATTCACCCCTCCACTTT. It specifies CASSLDSYSPLHF.

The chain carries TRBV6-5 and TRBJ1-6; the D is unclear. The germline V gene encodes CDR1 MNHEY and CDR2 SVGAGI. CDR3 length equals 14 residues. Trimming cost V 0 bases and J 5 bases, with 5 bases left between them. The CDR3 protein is CASSYSHHNSPLHF. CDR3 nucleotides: TGTGCCAGCAGTTACTCGCACCATAATTCACCCCTCCACTTT.

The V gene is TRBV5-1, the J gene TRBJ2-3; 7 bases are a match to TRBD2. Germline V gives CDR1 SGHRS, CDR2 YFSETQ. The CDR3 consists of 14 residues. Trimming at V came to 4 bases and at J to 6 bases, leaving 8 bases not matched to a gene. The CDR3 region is CASSGGEPADTQYF. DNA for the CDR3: TGCGCCAGCAGCGGGGGGGAGCCGGCGGATACGCAGTATTTT.

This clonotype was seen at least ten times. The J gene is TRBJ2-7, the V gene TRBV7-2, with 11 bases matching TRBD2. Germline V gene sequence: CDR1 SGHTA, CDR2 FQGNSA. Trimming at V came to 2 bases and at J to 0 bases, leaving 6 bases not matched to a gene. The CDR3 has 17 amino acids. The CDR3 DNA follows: TGTGCCAGCAGCTTAATAGTAGCGGGAGGGTCCTCCTACGAGCAGTACTTC. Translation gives CASSLIVAGGSSYEQYF.

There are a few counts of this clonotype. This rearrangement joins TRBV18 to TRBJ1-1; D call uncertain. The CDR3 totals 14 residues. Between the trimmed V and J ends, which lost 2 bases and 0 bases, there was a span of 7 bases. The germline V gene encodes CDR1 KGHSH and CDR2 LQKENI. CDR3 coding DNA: TGTGCCAGCTCACCAAGGGATTTGAACACTGAAGCTTTCTTT. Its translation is CASSPRDLNTEAFF. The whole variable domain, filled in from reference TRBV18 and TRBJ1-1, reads NAGVMQNPRHLVRRRGQEARLRCSPMKGHSHVYWYRQLPEEGLKFMVYLQKENIIDESGMPKERFSAEFPKEGPSILRIQQVVRGDSAAYFCASSPRDLNTEAFFGQGTRLTVV.

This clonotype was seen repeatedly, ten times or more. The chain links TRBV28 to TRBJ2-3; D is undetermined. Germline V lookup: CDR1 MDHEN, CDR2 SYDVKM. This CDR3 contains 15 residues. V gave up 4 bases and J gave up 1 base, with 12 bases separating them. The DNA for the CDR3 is TGTGCCAGCAGTTCCCTTGGGGTCGGCACAGATACGCAGTATTTT. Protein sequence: CASSSLGVGTDTQYF.

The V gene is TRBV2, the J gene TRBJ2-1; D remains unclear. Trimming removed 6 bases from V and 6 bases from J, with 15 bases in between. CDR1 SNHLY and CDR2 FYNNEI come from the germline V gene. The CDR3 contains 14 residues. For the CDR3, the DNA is TGTGCCAGCAGCCTTGATGACGGAGTCAATGAGCAGTTCTTC. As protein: CASSLDDGVNEQFF.

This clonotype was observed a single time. The CDR3 DNA sequence: TGTGCCAGCAGCTTAACCCAAGCCTACGAGCAGTACTTC. This codes for CASSLTQAYEQYF. The rearrangement uses TRBV7-9 and TRBJ2-7; D uncertain. The CDR3 has 13 amino acids. The germline V gene encodes CDR1 SEHNR and CDR2 FQNEAQ (reference sequence). V was shortened by 2 bases and J by 2 bases, with 7 bases between the two germline ends.

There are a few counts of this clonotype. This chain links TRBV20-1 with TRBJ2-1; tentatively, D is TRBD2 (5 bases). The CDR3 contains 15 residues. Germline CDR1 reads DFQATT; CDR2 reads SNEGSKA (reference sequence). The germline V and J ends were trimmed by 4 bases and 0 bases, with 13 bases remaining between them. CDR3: CSAMGSASSYNEQFF. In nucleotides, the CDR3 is TGCAGTGCTATGGGGAGCGCGAGCTCCTACAATGAGCAGTTCTTC.

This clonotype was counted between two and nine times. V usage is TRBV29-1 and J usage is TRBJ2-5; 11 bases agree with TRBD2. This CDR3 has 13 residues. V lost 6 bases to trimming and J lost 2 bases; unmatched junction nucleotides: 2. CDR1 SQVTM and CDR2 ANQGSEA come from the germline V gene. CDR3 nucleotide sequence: TGCAGCGTCGGGACTAGCGGACAAGAGACCCAGTACTTC. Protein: CSVGTSGQETQYF.

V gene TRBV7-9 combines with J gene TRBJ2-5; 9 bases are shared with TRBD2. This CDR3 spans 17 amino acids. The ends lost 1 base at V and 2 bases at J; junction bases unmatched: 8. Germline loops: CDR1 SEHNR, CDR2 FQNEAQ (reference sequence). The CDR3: CASSLGRTSVGQETQYF. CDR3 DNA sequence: TGTGCCAGCAGCTTAGGGCGGACTAGCGTTGGGCAAGAGACCCAGTACTTC. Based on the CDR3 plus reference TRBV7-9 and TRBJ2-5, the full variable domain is DTGVSQNPRHKITKRGQNVTFRCDPISEHNRLYWYRQTLGQGPEFLTYFQNEAQLEKSRLLSDRFSAERPKGSFSTLEIQRTEQGDSAMYLCASSLGRTSVGQETQYFGPGTRLLVL.

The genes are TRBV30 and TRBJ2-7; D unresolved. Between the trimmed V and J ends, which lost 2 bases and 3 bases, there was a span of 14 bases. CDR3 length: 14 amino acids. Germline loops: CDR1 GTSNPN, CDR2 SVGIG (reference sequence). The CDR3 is CAWSTATPLYEQYF. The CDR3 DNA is TGTGCCTGGAGTACCGCGACACCCCTCTACGAGCAGTACTTC.

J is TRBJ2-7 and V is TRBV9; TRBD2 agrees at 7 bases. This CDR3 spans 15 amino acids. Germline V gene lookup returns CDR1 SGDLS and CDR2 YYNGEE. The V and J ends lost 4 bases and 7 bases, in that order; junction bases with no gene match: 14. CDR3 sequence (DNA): TGTGCCAGCAGCCCGACCAGGAGCATAGCGGGTGAGCAGTACTTC. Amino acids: CASSPTRSIAGEQYF.